This T cell receptor (beta chain) was identified in a study of cytotoxic CD8 clonotypes in ibrutinib-treated CLL. The CDR3 totals 16 residues. Trimming took off 3 bases at V and 0 bases at J, with 12 bases between the two ends. The germline V gene has CDR1 ENHRY and CDR2 SYGVKD. The assay was immunoSEQ multiplex PCR, and TCRdb's table has in-frame clones only and misses some. The data show about 36,000 clones, over 70% seen once. This sequence joins TRBV10-3 and TRBJ1-3, with D perhaps matching TRBD1 (5 bases). The starting material was PBMCs, obtained at disease progression, from a patient treated with ibrutinib. The sequence was collected from a human donor with chronic lymphocytic leukemia. The CDR3 region is CAISDNRRSSGNTIYF. The CDR3 DNA reads TGTGCCATCAGTGATAACAGGCGAAGCTCTGGAAACACCATATATTTT.